This is a list of T cell receptor beta chains from one sample in a study of Graves' ophthalmopathy and Graves' hyperthyroidism. A single record per CDR3 protein comes from TCRdb applying MiXCR to the multiplex PCR reads. The sample lists around 1,000,000 distinct CDR3 sequences; around a third were seen once. Sequences were obtained from peripheral blood or thyroid tissue (not recorded which). These receptors were collected from an adult man with Graves' hyperthyroidism. Both conserved end residues are trimmed from each CDR3.

TRBV4-1	TRBJ2-7	ASSQDLGTGYEQY
TRBV10-2	TRBJ2-5	ASSGGLVSETQY
TRBV19	TRBJ2-6	ASGTVQGSGANVLT
TRBV29-1	TRBJ1-1	SVEGQGRAEAF
TRBV7-8	TRBJ2-7	ASSSATSGKGVVPEQY
TRBV5-4	TRBJ1-5	ASSQNKAPNQPQH
TRBV7-8	TRBJ2-2	ASSQGFGTGELF
TRBV25-1	TRBJ2-7	ASSDAGTGRVRYEQY
TRBV7-2	TRBJ2-7	ASSRRTSGISSYEQY
TRBV6-5	TRBJ1-1	AISYPTDNSDTEAF
TRBV6-6	TRBJ2-2	ASKSTGVGTGELF
TRBV20-1	TRBJ1-5	SASGDRGYSNQPQH
TRBV7-2	TRBJ2-3	ASMSGSGRDTQY
TRBV9	TRBJ2-2	ASSPRGGLRGGELF
TRBV7-8	TRBJ1-5	ARGIGGNQPQH
TRBV5-1	TRBJ1-1	ASSPTPDGRTEAF
TRBV15	TRBJ2-5	ATSSAGLAGETQY
TRBV19	TRBJ2-7	ASSMGWAVPTYEQY
TRBV11-2	TRBJ2-7	ASTFRSGGDVSQY
TRBV5-4	TRBJ1-6	ATRRFSSYNSPLH
TRBV10-2	TRBJ2-7	ASSASTTGAYEQY
TRBV6-5	TRBJ1-4	AVKRSGNEKLF
TRBV25-1	TRBJ2-5	ASSFVGSGETQY
TRBV5-1	TRBJ1-6	ASSVGREDSPLH
TRBV5-1	TRBJ2-2	ASSPGQGDTGELF
TRBV24-1	TRBJ2-2	ATSDLQKRTGNGGELF
TRBV7-8	TRBJ1-5	ASSAETGGGQPQH
TRBV5-5	TRBJ1-5	ASSWGRDLNQPQH
TRBV4-3	TRBJ1-1	ASSRRQETNEAF
TRBV20-1	TRBJ2-7	SVKGTATYEQY
TRBV7-2	TRBJ1-2	ASSLETANYGYT
TRBV20-1	TRBJ2-5	SARAVGPFQETQY
TRBV14	TRBJ2-5	ASSQDLGVQETQY
TRBV2	TRBJ2-7	ASGREGTYEQY
TRBV2	TRBJ1-5	ASSGRGNQPQH
TRBV27	TRBJ2-7	ASSLSSAGGSYEQY
TRBV11-2	TRBJ2-5	ASSPGGAGEYPQETQY
TRBV10-2	TRBJ2-7	ASSERDGPYEQY
TRBV19	TRBJ2-7	ASSTMDGPSEQY
TRBV7-8	TRBJ2-7	ASSREGPGEQY
TRBV10-3	TRBJ1-2	ASSYSTRGHGYT
TRBV7-2	TRBJ2-7	ASSYGQVGSYEQY
TRBV6-2/TRBV6-3	TRBJ2-7	ASSYGGQGREQY
TRBV10-3	TRBJ2-6	AIRDGTGTGNSGANVLT
TRBV20-1	TRBJ2-7	SGIAMGLAGLVQY
TRBV29-1	TRBJ2-2	SVDRARNTGELF
TRBV10-2	TRBJ1-5	ASSESMGEPQH
TRBV19	TRBJ1-5	ASSIGPGINQPQH
TRBV3-1	TRBJ1-1	ASSWDRDSTEAF
TRBV10-3	TRBJ1-6	AIRPEEGARNSPLH
TRBV10-3	TRBJ1-5	ASRELGLGQPQH
TRBV20-1	TRBJ1-1	SARVAGSPGGGTEAF
TRBV29-1	TRBJ2-1	SVVRTSGYNEQF
TRBV19	TRBJ1-1	ASRLRATEAF
TRBV7-6	TRBJ2-5	ASSPRGGLGETQY
TRBV12-3/TRBV12-4	TRBJ2-5	ASRPSGGDRGTQY
TRBV7-9	TRBJ1-1	ASSIPSGGGNTEAF
TRBV9	TRBJ1-5	ASSVSFRRSSQPQH
TRBV5-1	TRBJ2-7	ASSWTGNLLEQY